This TCR beta chain was recorded in a study of regulatory T cells in long-lasting Graves disease. The TCR beta library used iRepertoire HTBI primers with Arm-PCR amplification of CDR3. TCRdb fed the multiplex PCR reads into MiXCR, producing one record per CDR3 protein. Of 400,000 to 500,000 distinct CDR3 sequences listed, about 15% are singletons. The ends lost 4 bases at V and 3 bases at J; junction bases unmatched: 5. CDR1 is LGHNA and CDR2 is YNFKEQ in the germline V gene. This CDR3 spans 14 amino acids. Time point denoted: newly diagnosed GD, antithyroid drugs for less than 3 months. Construction of the TCR library relied on RNA isolated from PBMCs. This clonotype was seen more than once but under ten times. These same data were also listed under a study on T cells in Graves' hyperthyroidism and ophthalmopathy.

V gene TRBV4-2 combines with J gene TRBJ2-5; 7 bases align to TRBD2. This TCR was sampled from a woman aged 25-40 years with Graves disease. The specimen comprised peripheral blood mononuclear cells (PBMCs), sampled at new diagnosis, from a patient treated with antithyroid drugs. The CDR3 is CASSLLSGEETQYF. CDR3 DNA sequence: TGTGCCAGCAGCCTATTAAGCGGGGAAGAGACCCAGTACTTC.